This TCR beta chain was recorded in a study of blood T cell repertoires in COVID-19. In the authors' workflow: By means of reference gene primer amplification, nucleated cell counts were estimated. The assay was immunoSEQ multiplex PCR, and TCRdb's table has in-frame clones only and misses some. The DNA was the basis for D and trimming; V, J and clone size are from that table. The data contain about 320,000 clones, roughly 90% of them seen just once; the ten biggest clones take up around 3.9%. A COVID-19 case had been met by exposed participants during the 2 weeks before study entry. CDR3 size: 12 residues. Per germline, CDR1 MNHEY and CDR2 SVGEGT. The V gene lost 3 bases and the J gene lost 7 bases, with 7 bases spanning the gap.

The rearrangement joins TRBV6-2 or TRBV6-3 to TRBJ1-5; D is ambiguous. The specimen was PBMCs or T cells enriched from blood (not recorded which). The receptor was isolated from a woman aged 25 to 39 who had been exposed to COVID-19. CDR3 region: CASSYFRQPQHF. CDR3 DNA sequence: TGTGCCAGCAGTTATTTCCGGCAGCCCCAGCATTTT.